This T cell receptor (beta chain) was profiled in a study of T cells in localized non-small cell lung cancer. Regarding the study as a whole: Tumor showed lower T cell clonality than uninvolved adjacent lung, where it was highest. Without multi-region sequencing, intratumor heterogeneity could not be excluded. Higher blood T cell density went with longer overall survival. A median of approximately 50 of the top 100 tumor clones appeared in adjacent lung, which was paired and uninvolved.

Concerning this clone itself: The target antigen is unknown.

Clones were sequenced by immunoSEQ multiplex PCR, and TCRdb holds only the in-frame ones, with some missing. The table shows about 60,000 clones, with 90% occurring only once. Germline V gene sequence: CDR1 SNHLY, CDR2 FYNNEI. The CDR3 is 15 residues long. J was trimmed by 5 bases and V by 7 bases; bases with no gene match: 12. The receptor's source is a woman aged 35-70 years with stage I lung adenocarcinoma. The material sequenced was peripheral blood, taken before any cancer treatment. V is TRBV2 and J is TRBJ1-1; 8 positions match TRBD1. CDR3 region: CASTYDQGAGTEAFF. The CDR3 nucleotides are TGTGCCAGCACCTACGATCAGGGGGCAGGGACTGAAGCTTTCTTT.